This T cell receptor beta chain was identified during a study of shared clonotypes between healthy human individuals. Generated by immunoSEQ multiplex PCR, the TCRdb table keeps only in-frame clones and is missing some. The table shows hundreds of thousands of clones, with about 74% occurring only once. This clone was found once. The germline V gene has CDR1 SGHDT and CDR2 YYEEEE. Trimming left V 6 bases short and J 4 bases short, with 17 bases between. CDR3 length: 15 residues. Sequenced input: memory CD4+ T cells sorted from blood. Subset in this sample: CD45RA-negative fraction. This TCR was sampled from a man younger than 40 in good health. J is TRBJ2-1 and V is TRBV5-6; D gene uncertain. The CDR3 here is CASTKPADPYNEQFF. CDR3 bases: TGTGCCAGCACCAAACCGGCTGATCCTTACAATGAGCAGTTCTTC.